The 5 T cell receptor beta chains presented below share a single source sample, sequenced in a study of T cell responses to AZD1222 COVID-19 vaccine. Produced via immunoSEQ multiplex PCR; TCRdb's table is partial and in-frame only. The table has 90,000 to 120,000 clones, around 87% seen once. The sample consisted of peripheral blood, taken on day 0 of AZD1222 vaccination. The source of these receptors is an adult in good health.

The chain recombines TRBV7-2 with TRBJ2-7; 12 nucleotides agree with TRBD2. Germline loops: CDR1 SGHTA, CDR2 FQGNSA. The CDR3 is 18 residues long. The V gene end was trimmed by 1 base and the J gene end by 4 bases; junction bases not matched to a gene: 11. CDR3 sequence: CASSLVGTSGPQGYEQYF. CDR3 nucleotide sequence: TGTGCCAGCAGCTTAGTCGGGACTAGCGGGCCCCAGGGGTACGAGCAGTACTTC.

The genes are TRBV30 and TRBJ2-3, with D possibly TRBD2 on 6 matching bases. V lost 5 bases and J lost 6, with 15 bases in between. The CDR3 totals 13 residues. Germline V gene sequence: CDR1 GTSNPN, CDR2 SVGIG (reference sequence). The CDR3 sequence is CAWGLGRGDTQYF. CDR3 sequence (DNA): TGTGCCTGGGGATTAGGCCGGGGGGATACGCAGTATTTT.

The V and J genes are TRBV2 and TRBJ1-4, with D possibly matching TRBD1 (5 bases). The CDR3 extends over 13 amino acids. The V gene's germline CDR1 is SNHLY and CDR2 FYNNEI. Trimming left V 4 bases short and J 6 bases short, with 9 bases between. The CDR3 nucleotides are TGTGCCAGCAGTGGGGGGAGCTATGAAAAACTGTTTTTT. This sequence encodes CASSGGSYEKLFF.

This chain joins TRBV2 and TRBJ2-3; 12 bases match TRBD2. In germline, CDR1 is SNHLY, CDR2 FYNNEI. V was pared by 4 bases and J by 4 bases, with 3 bases of the junction left unmatched. CDR3 length: 15 amino acids. CDR3 DNA: TGTGCCAGCAGTGCGACTAGCGGGAGATCAGATACGCAGTATTTT. This sequence encodes CASSATSGRSDTQYF.

The chain employs TRBV5-1 and TRBJ1-1, with a tentative D call TRBD1 (5 bases). The V and J ends lost 4 bases and 1 base respectively, with 8 bases between them. CDR3 length equals 13 residues. Germline CDR1 SGHRS, CDR2 YFSETQ. The CDR3 DNA reads as TGCGCCAGCAGCGTACAGGCGAACACTGAAGCTTTCTTT. This codes for CASSVQANTEAFF.